The TCR beta chain under discussion was sequenced for a study of vaccination and CD4 T cells after COVID-19. For the study at large: Collection of post-COVID samples occurred a median approximately 100 days after diagnosis, spanning a range of 35 to 161.

CDR3 length: 16 residues. Germline loops: CDR1 ENHRY, CDR2 SYGVKD. Trimming pared 0 bases from V and 4 bases from J, leaving 13 bases between. This clonotype is medium-sized. Antigen: not known. The Oncomine TCR Beta short-read assay was what sequenced the DNA obtained from cultured CD4+ T cells. The authors extracted genomic DNA from cultured CD4+ T cells. A single record per CDR3 protein comes from TCRdb applying MiXCR to the PCR reads. This sample carries about 4,200 distinct CDR3 sequences, roughly 20% of them seen once, and the ten largest clones take more than 20%. Treatment here: roughly 10-day PBMC culture with coronavirus spike peptide pools or control peptides (ViraFEST assay). With peptide pools, ViraFEST first expanded antigen-specific T cells and afterwards sequenced their TCRs. Every well contained 1.5 million to 2.5 million PBMCs, which were grown with approximately 9.6 IU/ml IL-2 and about 10 ug/ml peptide pools.

Sequenced sample: CD4+ T cells from blood, cultured in vitro. This chain uses TRBV10-3 with TRBJ2-4; weak D call: TRBD1 (6 bases). This sequence originates from a human donor who had recovered from COVID-19. The CDR3 DNA reads TGTGCCATCAGTGAGTCCTCTCGGACAGTAAAAAACATTCAGTACTTC. This sequence encodes CAISESSRTVKNIQYF.